Below are 5 T cell receptor beta chains sequenced from a single sample in a study of cytomegalovirus exposure and HLA in healthy donors. A multiplex PCR was run with 60 Vbeta primers and 13 Jbeta primers. Sequencing used immunoSEQ multiplex PCR; TCRdb keeps in-frame clones, though not all of them. The table records over 200,000 clones, almost 85% of them present only once. The specimen sequenced was PBMCs. These receptors originate from a woman in her forties in good health and CMV-seronegative.

This chain connects TRBV4-3 to TRBJ1-4; 7 bases fit TRBD1. CDR1 and CDR2 (germline): LGHNA, YSLEER. This CDR3 contains 15 residues. V trimming: 4 bases; J trimming: 0 bases; junction bases outside the gene matches: 2. Here the CDR3 reads CASSLQGATNEKLFF. CDR3 bases: TGCGCCAGCAGCCTCCAGGGGGCAACTAATGAAAAACTGTTTTTT.

V and J are TRBV11-1 and TRBJ1-1; a possible D gene is TRBD1 (5 bases). The CDR3 is 15 residues long. Germline CDR1 SGHAT, CDR2 FQDESV (reference sequence). V was shortened by 2 bases and J by 0 bases, with 10 bases between the two germline ends. CDR3 amino acids: CASSLQGAMNTEAFF. As DNA, the CDR3 is TGTGCCAGCAGCTTACAGGGTGCGATGAACACTGAAGCTTTCTTT.

This clone was detected only once. The rearrangement joins TRBV2 to TRBJ1-5; D gene unclear. Per germline, CDR1 SNHLY and CDR2 FYNNEI. With 4 bases removed from V and 6 bases from J, the gap between germline ends came to 10 bases. This CDR3 region has 13 residues. CDR3 sequence: CASSGGPGQPQHF. The CDR3, as DNA: TGTGCCAGCAGTGGAGGGCCTGGTCAGCCCCAGCATTTT. The entire variable domain, with the rest obtained from reference TRBV2 and TRBJ1-5, is as follows: EPEVTQTPSHQVTQMGQEVILRCVPISNHLYFYWYRQILGQKVEFLVSFYNNEISEKSEIFDDQFSVERPDGSNFTLKIRSTKLEDSAMYFCASSGGPGQPQHFGDGTRLSIL.

This chain links TRBV6-6 with TRBJ2-4, with D possibly being TRBD2 (5 bases). This CDR3 has 11 residues. Trimming stripped 5 bases from V and 14 bases from J, with 13 bases between. Germline lookup yields CDR1 MNHNY and CDR2 SVGAGI (reference sequence). DNA of the CDR3: TGTGCCAGCAGTAACCATCTCGGGGAGTACTTC. Its protein is CASSNHLGEYF.

This clone was detected only a few times. The chain carries TRBV5-6 and TRBJ1-5; D gene uncertain. Germline assignment: CDR1 SGHDT and CDR2 YYEEEE. The germline V and J ends were trimmed by 3 bases and 5 bases, with 15 bases remaining between them. This CDR3 spans 15 amino acids. DNA for the CDR3: TGTGCCAGCAGCTACGAGGGTAGTGCGGATCAGCCCCAGCATTTT. Translation: CASSYEGSADQPQHF.